These T cell receptor beta chains were read from a single sample in a study of T cell changes during pregnancy in multiple sclerosis. Some clones are missing from TCRdb's copy, which holds only in-frame ones; the method was immunoSEQ multiplex PCR. Counted here are around 88,000 clones, 92% occurring once; the ten biggest clones make up around 2.7%. The starting material was peripheral blood, obtained in the first trimester of pregnancy. The receptors originated from a female donor with multiple sclerosis, enrolled in a pregnancy study. Both conserved end residues are trimmed from each CDR3.

cdr3_length | j_call | v_call | cdr3_aa
12 | TRBJ1-2 | TRBV5-4 | ASSPMEGNYGYT
13 | TRBJ2-1 | TRBV7-9 | ASSPPGTAYNEQF
11 | TRBJ2-1 | TRBV6-1 | ASRGQGANEQF
13 | TRBJ2-2 | TRBV5-4 | ASSPSGKPTGELF
16 | TRBJ1-6 | TRBV25-1 | ASSESGRGRSYNSPLH
13 | TRBJ2-3 | TRBV27 | ASSLTGGSTDTQY
13 | TRBJ1-5 | TRBV7-2 | ASSLTGDSNQPQH
13 | TRBJ2-1 | TRBV7-2 | ASSFYETGLNEQF
13 | TRBJ2-1 | TRBV7-9 | ASRPPGLAINEQF
13 | TRBJ2-7 | TRBV10-2 | ASSDLAGGGNEQY
16 | TRBJ2-1 | TRBV7-9 | ASSLGALAGVDGNEQF
13 | TRBJ1-2 | TRBV30 | AWSVWGLQMYGYT
10 | TRBJ2-7 | TRBV6-6 | ASSYKGAGQY
14 | TRBJ2-3 | TRBV5-4 | ASSLDRGVRGDTQY
13 | TRBJ1-1 | TRBV18 | ASSPSGQGRTEAF
16 | TRBJ1-1 | TRBV6-1 | ASIEGPGRGRENTEAF
11 | TRBJ2-7 | TRBV21-1 | ASSKEEDPPRW
12 | TRBJ2-5 | TRBV5-1 | ASSRNQGEETQY
14 | TRBJ1-2 | TRBV2 | ASRFAGGQGNYGYT
12 | TRBJ2-5 | TRBV7-2 | ASSRPGTAGTQY
14 | TRBJ2-7 | TRBV28 | ASSSPHVRGSYEQY
13 | TRBJ2-1 | TRBV7-7 | ASSPLAGSYNEQF
13 | TRBJ1-1 | TRBV19 | ASHQGGGGGTEAF
15 | TRBJ1-4 | TRBV27 | ASRRTGDRATNEKLF
12 | TRBJ2-7 | TRBV30 | AWSVMGEFDEQY
13 | TRBJ2-5 | TRBV19 | ASSSPGGSPGTQY
13 | TRBJ2-1 | TRBV7-3 | ASSLSHSSYNEQF
11 | TRBJ1-2 | TRBV27 | ASSLAGRYGYT
14 | TRBJ2-7 | TRBV11-2 | ASSLRRSGISYEQY
9 | TRBJ2-4 | TRBV20-1 | SAGIDSIQY
13 | TRBJ2-5 | TRBV27 | ASTPAGRAGETQY
14 | TRBJ1-2 | TRBV7-8 | ASSLIRQGATYGYT
12 | TRBJ2-1 | TRBV7-3 | ASSLGASYNEQF
12 | TRBJ2-2 | TRBV6-1 | ASRGGANTGELF
14 | TRBJ2-7 | TRBV27 | ASSFFGAGHPYEQY
12 | TRBJ1-5 | TRBV28 | ASSRQALGSTEH
14 | TRBJ2-3 | TRBV7-2 | ASSFSGRRSTDTQY
10 | TRBJ2-3 | TRBV5-6 | ASSLVTVAQY
13 | TRBJ2-7 | TRBV27 | ASSLSWQGGHEQY
11 | TRBJ2-1 | TRBV6-4 | ASSGEPGGKQF
11 | TRBJ2-1 | TRBV7-2 | ASSQATREEQF
14 | TRBJ2-7 | TRBV6-6 | ASSYSIGQGMNEQY
12 | TRBJ2-4 | TRBV27 | ASSSSGTGFIQY